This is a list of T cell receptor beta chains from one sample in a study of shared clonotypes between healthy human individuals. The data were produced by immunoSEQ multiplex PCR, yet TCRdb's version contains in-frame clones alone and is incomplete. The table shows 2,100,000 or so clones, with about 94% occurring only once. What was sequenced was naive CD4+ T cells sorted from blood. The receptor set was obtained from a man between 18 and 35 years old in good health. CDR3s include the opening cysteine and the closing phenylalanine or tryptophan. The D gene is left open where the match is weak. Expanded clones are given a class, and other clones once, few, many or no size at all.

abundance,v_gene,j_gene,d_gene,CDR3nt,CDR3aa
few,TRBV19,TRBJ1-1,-,TGTGCCAGTATCGGGCAGGGGATCACTGAAGCTTTCTTT,CASIGQGITEAFF
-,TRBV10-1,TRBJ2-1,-,TGCGCCAGCAGCCAGGGGTACAATGAGCAGTTCTTC,CASSQGYNEQFF
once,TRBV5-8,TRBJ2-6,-,TGTGCCAGCAGCTCCTACGGGGGCGGATCTGGGGCCAACGTCCTGACTTTC,CASSSYGGGSGANVLTF
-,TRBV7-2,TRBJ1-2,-,TGTGCCAGCAGCTTTCCAGGGATTAACTATGGCTACACCTTC,CASSFPGINYGYTF
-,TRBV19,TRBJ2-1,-,TGTGCCAGTACCCCGTTGGGGGAGTCGCACAATGAGCAGTTCTTC,CASTPLGESHNEQFF
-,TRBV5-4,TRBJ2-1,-,TGTGCCAGCAGCTTGGGTAGCCGCTCCTACAATGAGCAGTTCTTC,CASSLGSRSYNEQFF
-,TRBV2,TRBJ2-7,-,TGTGCCAGCAGTGAACGGGCCAGTAAGAACTACGAGCAGTACTTC,CASSERASKNYEQYF
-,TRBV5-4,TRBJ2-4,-,TGTGCCAGCAGCTCCCCGGGAGAGCACAAAAACATTCAGTACTTC,CASSSPGEHKNIQYF
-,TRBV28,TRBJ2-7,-,TGTGCCAGCAGTGTGGGGGGTGGCTACGAGCAGTACTTC,CASSVGGGYEQYF
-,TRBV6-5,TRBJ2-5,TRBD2,TGTGCCAGCAGCCTAGGACTAGTCGCGGAGACCCAGTACTTC,CASSLGLVAETQYF
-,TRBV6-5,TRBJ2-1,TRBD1,TGTGCCAGCAGTTTATCCGGGACAGGGTACAATGAGCAGTTCTTC,CASSLSGTGYNEQFF
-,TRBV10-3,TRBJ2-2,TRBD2,TGTGCCACCGGCGGGGGACCTAACACCGGGGAGCTGTTTTTT,CATGGGPNTGELFF
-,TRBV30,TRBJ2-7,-,TGTGCCTGGCACCGGGATCCCTCCTACGAGCAGTACTTC,CAWHRDPSYEQYF
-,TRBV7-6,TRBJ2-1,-,TGTGCCAGCAGCCAAACTTCGTGGTCCTACAATGAGCAGTTCTTC,CASSQTSWSYNEQFF
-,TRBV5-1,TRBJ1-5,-,TGCGCCAGCAGCTTGGACGACAGGTCTTATCAGCCCCAGCATTTT,CASSLDDRSYQPQHF
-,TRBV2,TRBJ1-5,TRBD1,TGTGCCAGCAGGGGACAGGGATTAAGCAATCAGCCCCAGCATTTT,CASRGQGLSNQPQHF
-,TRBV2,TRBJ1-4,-,TGTGCCAGCACAGAAGATGCAGCCTTTAATGAAAAACTGTTTTTT,CASTEDAAFNEKLFF
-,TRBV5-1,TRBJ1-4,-,TGCGCCAGCAGCTTGGGGAGCGACTCTAATGAAAAACTGTTTTTT,CASSLGSDSNEKLFF
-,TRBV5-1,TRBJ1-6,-,TGCGCCAGCAGCCCGAGGAGGAGCTCCTATAATTCACCCCTCCACTTT,CASSPRRSSYNSPLHF
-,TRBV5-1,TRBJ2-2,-,TGCGCCAGCAGCGTGGGACCTCCTACCGGGGAGCTGTTTTTT,CASSVGPPTGELFF
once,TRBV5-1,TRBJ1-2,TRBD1,TGCGCCAGCAGCCAATCCGACAGGGCCGGTGGCTACACCTTC,CASSQSDRAGGYTF